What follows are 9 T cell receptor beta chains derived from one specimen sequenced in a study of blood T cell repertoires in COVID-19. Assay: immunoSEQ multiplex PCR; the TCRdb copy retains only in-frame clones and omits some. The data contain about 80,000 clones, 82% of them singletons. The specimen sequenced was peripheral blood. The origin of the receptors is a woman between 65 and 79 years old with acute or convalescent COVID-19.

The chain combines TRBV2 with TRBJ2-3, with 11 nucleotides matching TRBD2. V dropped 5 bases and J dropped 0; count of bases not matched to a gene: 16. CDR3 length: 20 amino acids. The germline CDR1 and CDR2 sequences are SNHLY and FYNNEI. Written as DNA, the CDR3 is TGTGCCAGCAGTCCGGGGGGACCGGGACTAGCGGATTATAGCACAGATACGCAGTATTTT. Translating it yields CASSPGGPGLADYSTDTQYF.

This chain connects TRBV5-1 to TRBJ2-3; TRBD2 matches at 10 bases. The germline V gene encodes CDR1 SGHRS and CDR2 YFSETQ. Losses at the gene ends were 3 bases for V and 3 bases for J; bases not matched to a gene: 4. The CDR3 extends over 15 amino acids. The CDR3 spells CASSWLSGGTDTQYF. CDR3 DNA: TGCGCCAGCAGCTGGCTTAGCGGGGGGACAGATACGCAGTATTTT.

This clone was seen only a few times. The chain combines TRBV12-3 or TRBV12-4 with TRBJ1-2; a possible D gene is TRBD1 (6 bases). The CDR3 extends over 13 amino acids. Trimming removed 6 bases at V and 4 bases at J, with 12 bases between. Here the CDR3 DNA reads TGTGCCAGCAGCCTGGGACAAGCCTATGGCTACACCTTC. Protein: CASSLGQAYGYTF.

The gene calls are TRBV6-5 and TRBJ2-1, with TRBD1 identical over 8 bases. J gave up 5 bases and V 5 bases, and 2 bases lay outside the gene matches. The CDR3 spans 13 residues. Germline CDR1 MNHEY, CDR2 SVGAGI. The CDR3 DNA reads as TGTGCCAGCAGTAGGACAGGGAACAATGAGCAGTTCTTC. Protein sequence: CASSRTGNNEQFF.

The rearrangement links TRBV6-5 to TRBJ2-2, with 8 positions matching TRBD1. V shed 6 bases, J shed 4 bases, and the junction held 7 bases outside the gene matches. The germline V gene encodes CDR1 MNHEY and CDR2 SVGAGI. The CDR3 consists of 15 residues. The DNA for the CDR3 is TGTGCCAGCAGACGGACAGGGTATGCCACCGGGGAGCTGTTTTTT. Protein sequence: CASRRTGYATGELFF.

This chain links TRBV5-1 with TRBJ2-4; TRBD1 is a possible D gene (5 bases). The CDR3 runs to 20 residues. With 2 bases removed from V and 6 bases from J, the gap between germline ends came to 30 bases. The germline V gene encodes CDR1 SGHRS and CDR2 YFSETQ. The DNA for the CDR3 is TGCGCCAGCAGCTTTATATCGCGCGACGTAACAGGATATGTAGGAAACATTCAGTACTTC. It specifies CASSFISRDVTGYVGNIQYF.

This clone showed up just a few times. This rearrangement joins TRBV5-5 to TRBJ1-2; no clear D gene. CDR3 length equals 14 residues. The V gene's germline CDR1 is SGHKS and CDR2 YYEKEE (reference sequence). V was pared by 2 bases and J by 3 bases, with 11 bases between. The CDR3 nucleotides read TGTGCCAGCAGCTTTTGGAGGCCTGACTATGGCTACACCTTC. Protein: CASSFWRPDYGYTF.

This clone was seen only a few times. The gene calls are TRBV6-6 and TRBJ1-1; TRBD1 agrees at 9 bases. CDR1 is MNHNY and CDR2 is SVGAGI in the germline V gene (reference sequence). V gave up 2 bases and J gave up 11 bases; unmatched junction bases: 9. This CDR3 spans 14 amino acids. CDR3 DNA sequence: TGTGCCAGCAGTTACGCCCCCCGGACAGGGGTGGCTTTCTTT. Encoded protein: CASSYAPRTGVAFF.

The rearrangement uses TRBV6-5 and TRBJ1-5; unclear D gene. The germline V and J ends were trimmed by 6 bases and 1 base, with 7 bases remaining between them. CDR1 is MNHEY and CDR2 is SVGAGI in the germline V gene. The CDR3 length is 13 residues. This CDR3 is CASRRSSNQPQHF. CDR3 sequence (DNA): TGTGCCAGCAGGAGATCCAGCAATCAGCCCCAGCATTTT.